The 30 T cell receptor beta chains below were found in one sample sequenced in a study of blood T cells in healthy people across ages. A second PCR, run for about 6 to 12 cycles, used a sample-barcoded 5' primer plus a J-beta primer mix. Each CDR3 protein is one row after TCRdb ran MiXCR on the 5' RACE reads. The table includes about 680,000 distinct CDR3 sequences, 45% to 50% detected once. Sample: blood. The receptors stem from a woman aged 60-70 years in good health.

The chain is built from TRBV20-1 and TRBJ1-6; TRBD1 matches 9 bases. The CDR3 is 14 amino acids. The germline gives CDR1 DFQATT, CDR2 SNEGSKA (reference sequence). Losses at the gene ends were 0 bases for V and 8 bases for J; bases not matched to a gene: 2. The CDR3 reads CSAREDRGDSPLHF. The CDR3 DNA is TGCAGTGCTAGAGAAGACAGGGGGGATTCACCCCTCCACTTT.

V is TRBV7-2 and J is TRBJ1-2, with 7 nucleotides matching TRBD1. The ends lost 4 bases at V and 5 bases at J; junction bases unmatched: 13. The CDR3 sequence is 16 residues long. Germline V gives CDR1 SGHTA, CDR2 FQGNSA. CDR3 sequence reads: CASSSTGTAQTYGYTF. The CDR3 nucleotides read TGTGCCAGCAGCTCCACCGGGACAGCCCAAACTTATGGCTACACCTTC.

This clonotype was detected a few times. This chain connects TRBV2 to TRBJ2-4, with D possibly matching TRBD2 (6 bases). The CDR3 sequence is 15 residues long. The V end lost 6 bases, the J end lost 4 bases, and 16 bases lay between the germline ends. Germline CDR1 reads SNHLY; CDR2 reads FYNNEI. The CDR3 here is CASRGGGSPKNIQYF. The CDR3 region has the DNA TGTGCCAGCAGGGGGGGAGGAAGCCCAAAAAACATTCAGTACTTC.

This clonotype appeared a few times. This sequence joins TRBV10-3 and TRBJ1-2, with 10 positions matching TRBD1. CDR1 is ENHRY, CDR2 SYGVKD, per germline. Trimming at V came to 11 bases and at J to 3 bases, leaving 6 bases not matched to a gene. The CDR3 sequence is 13 residues long. The CDR3 protein is CAVTGTGDYGYTF. CDR3 coding DNA: TGTGCCGTTACCGGGACAGGGGACTATGGCTACACCTTC.

This chain joins TRBV11-2 and TRBJ2-1; 9 bases align to TRBD2. The V gene end was trimmed by 1 base and the J gene end by 12 bases; junction bases not matched to a gene: 7. The CDR3 loop spans 14 amino acids. The germline gives CDR1 SGHAT, CDR2 FQNNGV. The CDR3 spells CASSLGISGSSQFF. CDR3 nucleotides: TGTGCCAGCAGCTTAGGAATTAGCGGGAGCTCGCAGTTCTTC.

V gene TRBV4-2 combines with J gene TRBJ2-7; TRBD1 matches 10 bases. CDR3 size: 15 residues. Germline lookup yields CDR1 LGHNA and CDR2 YNFKEQ. The V segment lost 4 bases and the J segment 1 base; nucleotides outside the gene matches: 4. CDR3 nucleotide sequence: TGTGCCAGCAGCCGACGGGACAGGGGTTCCTACGAGCAGTACTTC. This sequence encodes CASSRRDRGSYEQYF.

This clonotype has more than one count but fewer than ten. The chain couples TRBV28 to TRBJ2-5, with 10 bases identical to TRBD2. The V and J ends lost 5 bases and 4 bases, in that order; junction bases with no gene match: 16. Germline V CDR1 and CDR2: MDHEN, SYDVKM. The CDR3 loop spans 18 amino acids. CDR3 in amino acids: CASSPTIGSSGRSETQYF. The CDR3 DNA follows: TGTGCCAGCAGTCCAACAATTGGGAGTAGCGGGAGGTCAGAGACCCAGTACTTC.

This rearrangement joins TRBV20-1 to TRBJ1-5, with D perhaps TRBD1 (5 bases). The CDR3 loop spans 17 amino acids. V lost 2 bases, J lost 4 bases, and 21 bases lay in between. Germline V gives CDR1 DFQATT, CDR2 SNEGSKA (reference sequence). Written as DNA, the CDR3 is TGCAGTGCTAGACCGCCTTCCGGAGCAGGGAGAAATCAGCCCCAGCATTTT. As protein: CSARPPSGAGRNQPQHF.

The chain couples TRBV20-1 to TRBJ1-1; no reliable D call. CDR1 and CDR2 (germline): DFQATT, SNEGSKA (reference sequence). V lost 5 bases, J lost 5 bases, and 15 bases lay in between. The CDR3 totals 13 residues. The DNA for the CDR3 is TGCAGTGCTTTATCCGGACTAGGGACTGAAGCTTTCTTT. Translated: CSALSGLGTEAFF.

This clonotype came up a few times. This chain connects TRBV27 to TRBJ2-3; possibly TRBD1 or TRBD2 for D (6 bases each). Germline V gene sequence: CDR1 MNHEY, CDR2 SMNVEV (reference sequence). The CDR3 length is 15 residues. Trimming pared 6 bases from V and 5 bases from J, leaving 18 bases between. CDR3 region: CASSPGATSRDTQYF. For the CDR3, the DNA is TGTGCCAGCAGCCCGGGGGCTACCTCCCGAGATACGCAGTATTTT.

This clonotype was picked up many times. CDR3 loop: CATSDGGFNYGYTF. The DNA for the CDR3 is TGTGCCACCAGTGATGGAGGGTTTAACTATGGCTACACCTTC. The chain links TRBV24-1 to TRBJ1-2; D remains ambiguous. Deletions cut 3 bases from V and 1 base from J, with 8 bases between. The CDR3 has 14 amino acids. Germline CDR1 KGHDR, CDR2 SFDVKD.

The chain uses TRBV10-3 and TRBJ2-5; D gene ambiguous. Trimming took off 4 bases at V and 1 base at J, with 7 bases between the two ends. Germline loops: CDR1 ENHRY, CDR2 SYGVKD. The CDR3 sequence is 13 residues long. The CDR3 reads CAISVGPQETQYF. CDR3 in DNA: TGTGCCATCAGTGTCGGACCCCAAGAGACCCAGTACTTC.

The chain is built from TRBV10-3 and TRBJ1-1; D ambiguous. This CDR3 has 14 amino acids. Germline V gene data show CDR1 as ENHRY and CDR2 as SYGVKD. Trimming took off 2 bases at V and 1 base at J, with 8 bases between the two ends. CDR3: CAISEAQKNTEAFF. For the CDR3, the DNA is TGTGCCATCAGTGAGGCACAGAAGAACACTGAAGCTTTCTTT.

The chain uses TRBV6-2 or TRBV6-3 and TRBJ2-5; D remains unclear. The DNA end lines up better with TRBJ2-7; the J call may be wrong. CDR1 MNHEY and CDR2 SVGEGT come from the germline V gene. The CDR3 covers 14 residues. CDR3 coding DNA: TGTGCCAGCAACCTTCCGGCAGGCAACTACGAGCAGTACTTC. It encodes CASNLPAGNYEQYF.

V gene TRBV29-1 combines with J gene TRBJ2-4; D may be TRBD2 (5 bases). Judging by the DNA end, TRBJ2-5 fits better; the J call may be wrong. The CDR3 covers 14 residues. In germline, CDR1 is SQVTM, CDR2 ANQGSEA. CDR3 sequence (DNA): TGCAGCGTTCATGTTGGTAGCGTCCATGAGACCCAGTACTTC. Encoded protein: CSVHVGSVHETQYF.

The table lists this clonotype with a few counts. The chain joins TRBV29-1 to TRBJ2-3; D call uncertain. The CDR3 sequence is 13 residues long. Trimming removed 3 bases from V and 2 bases from J, with 9 bases in between. CDR1 and CDR2 from the germline V gene are SQVTM and ANQGSEA. CDR3 residues: CSVEGVPTDTQYF. The CDR3 bases are TGCAGCGTTGAGGGTGTGCCCACAGATACGCAGTATTTT.

This clonotype was counted ten times or more. The genes are TRBV29-1 and TRBJ1-2; D is undetermined. The V gene lost 1 base and the J gene lost 0 bases, with 6 bases spanning the gap. Germline CDR1 and CDR2: SQVTM and ANQGSEA. The CDR3 is 13 residues long. The CDR3 sequence: CSVEVEANYGYTF. The CDR3 DNA sequence: TGCAGCGTTGAAGTTGAAGCTAACTATGGCTACACCTTC.

This clonotype was picked up one time. CDR3 residues: CASSLSGSLGGEQYF. Here the CDR3 DNA reads TGTGCCAGCAGCCTTAGCGGGAGTTTGGGAGGTGAGCAGTACTTC. The chain is built from TRBV7-2 and TRBJ2-5; 9 bases are a match to TRBD2. V was clipped by 5 bases and J by 11 bases; unmatched bases: 15. Germline loops: CDR1 SGHTA, CDR2 FQGNSA. This CDR3 is 15 amino acids long. The whole variable domain, filled in from reference TRBV7-2 and TRBJ2-5, reads GAGVSQSPSNKVTEKGKDVELRCDPISGHTALYWYRQSLGQGLEFLIYFQGNSAPDKSGLPSDRFSAERTGGSVSTLTIQRTQQEDSAVYLCASSLSGSLGGEQYFGPGTRLLVL.

This clonotype was picked up a small number of times. The J gene is TRBJ2-1, the V gene TRBV29-1; the D gene could be TRBD1 or TRBD2 (7 bases each). Between the trimmed V and J ends, which lost 2 bases and 4 bases, there was a span of 21 bases. Germline CDR1 SQVTM, CDR2 ANQGSEA. The CDR3 consists of 17 residues. CDR3 sequence: CSVEWEGTDKPYNEQFF. CDR3 DNA sequence: TGCAGCGTTGAATGGGAGGGGACAGATAAACCGTACAATGAGCAGTTCTTC.

The J gene is TRBJ2-3, the V gene TRBV25-1, with no clear D. Germline assignment: CDR1 MGHDK and CDR2 SYGVNS. This CDR3 region has 15 residues. V dropped 2 bases and J dropped 3 bases, with 12 bases sitting between them. CDR3 region: CASSEPGLGTDTQYF. The CDR3 DNA is TGTGCCAGCAGTGAACCAGGTTTGGGTACAGATACGCAGTATTTT.

The chain has TRBV3-1 and TRBJ1-2; D not certain. With 1 base removed from V and 8 bases from J, the gap between germline ends came to 14 bases. The CDR3 covers 14 residues. Germline V lookup: CDR1 LGHDT, CDR2 YNNKEL (reference sequence). Written as DNA, the CDR3 is TGTGCCAGCAGCCAAGTGGATGCCTCGGCAGGCTACACCTTC. Translating it yields CASSQVDASAGYTF.

A few counts support this clonotype. The gene calls are TRBV9 and TRBJ2-5; 8 bases line up with TRBD1. TRBJ2-7 explains the end of the DNA better; the J call may be wrong. CDR3 size: 12 residues. CDR1 and CDR2 (germline): SGDLS, YYNGEE. CDR3 nucleotides: TGTGCCAGCAGTGGACAGGGCGGCGAGCAGTACTTC. Residues: CASSGQGGEQYF.

The table lists this clonotype with a few counts. The V and J genes are TRBV14 and TRBJ2-1, with D maybe TRBD1 (5 bases). Germline V gene data show CDR1 as SGHDN and CDR2 as FVKESK. The V gene lost 4 bases and the J gene lost 4 bases, with 8 bases spanning the gap. The CDR3 is 13 amino acids. This CDR3 is CASSRTLYNEQFF. The DNA for the CDR3 is TGTGCCAGCAGCCGGACACTTTACAATGAGCAGTTCTTC.

This clonotype has just a few counts. The V call is TRBV27, the J call TRBJ2-7; 7 bases match TRBD1. CDR3 length: 13 amino acids. In germline, CDR1 is MNHEY, CDR2 SMNVEV (reference sequence). V was clipped by 7 bases and J by 1 base; unmatched bases: 4. CDR3 DNA sequence: TGTGCCAGCAAGATACAGGGGTCCTACGAGCAGTACTTC. This gives the protein CASKIQGSYEQYF.

CDR3 in amino acids: CAVTGTDNRNEQFF. CDR3 in DNA: TGTGCCGTTACCGGGACCGATAATCGAAATGAGCAGTTCTTC. The V and J genes are TRBV10-3 and TRBJ2-1; D possibly uses TRBD1 or TRBD2 (5 bases each). The CDR3 totals 14 residues. From germline, CDR1 is ENHRY and CDR2 SYGVKD. Trimming took off 11 bases at V and 7 bases at J, with 21 bases between the two ends.

In its sample, this clonotype was seen a few times. The chain combines TRBV20-1 with TRBJ2-1, with 7 positions matching TRBD1. V lost 1 base and J lost 1; bases outside the gene matches: 7. Germline loops: CDR1 DFQATT, CDR2 SNEGSKA (reference sequence). CDR3 length equals 16 residues. CDR3: CSARAAQGFSYNEQFF. The CDR3 coding sequence is TGCAGTGCTAGAGCGGCACAGGGGTTTTCCTACAATGAGCAGTTCTTC.

The V and J genes are TRBV12-3 or TRBV12-4 and TRBJ1-6; perhaps TRBD1 as D (5 bases). V was pared by 7 bases and J by 0 bases, with 10 bases between. The CDR3 loop spans 15 amino acids. CDR3 in amino acids: CASTDSSSYNSPLHF. In DNA, the CDR3 is TGTGCCAGCACCGACAGCAGCTCCTATAATTCACCCCTCCACTTT.

In regard to this clonotype: The junction differs from germline at one of its ends, possibly a read error. The chain links TRBV20-1 to TRBJ2-3; 13 bases are shared with TRBD2. This CDR3 spans 16 amino acids. Germline V gene data show CDR1 as DFQATT and CDR2 as SNEGSKA (reference sequence). The CDR3 reads CSARDRTSGSTDMQYF. For the CDR3, the DNA is TGCAGTGCTAGAGATCGGACTAGCGGGAGCACAGATATGCAGTATTTT.

This CDR3 reads CSGRDRAAADTQYF. CDR3 DNA sequence: TGCAGCGGCCGTGACAGGGCAGCAGCAGATACGCAGTATTTT. This chain connects TRBV29-1 to TRBJ2-3; TRBD1 matches 7 bases. V dropped 7 bases and J dropped 4; count of bases not matched to a gene: 11. Germline lookup yields CDR1 SQVTM and CDR2 ANQGSEA. This CDR3 region has 14 residues.

There are a few counts of this clonotype. V usage is TRBV20-1 and J usage is TRBJ2-5; D is undetermined. The germline CDR1 and CDR2 sequences are DFQATT and SNEGSKA (reference sequence). CDR3 length: 13 amino acids. The germline V and J ends were trimmed by 4 bases and 1 base, with 10 bases remaining between them. The CDR3 region is CSATTPGQETQYF. As DNA, the CDR3 is TGCAGTGCTACTACCCCTGGCCAAGAGACCCAGTACTTC.